The entry below gives a single T cell receptor (beta chain) sequence along with its context. This clonotype was observed at least ten times. Its antigen specificity is not known. The input lacks base qualities; no much larger clone sits a single base away. Looking up the germline V gene (reference sequence) yields CDR1 DFQATT and CDR2 SNEGSKA. V lost 5 bases and J lost 6 bases, and the count of bases not matched to a germline gene is 3. The CDR3 runs 12 amino acids, cysteine and phenylalanine included. Here the CDR3 DNA is all that survives: 36 bases in frame from base 1. Sequencer: Illumina HiSeq 2500. TCR beta libraries were prepared by quantitative 5'-RACE with molecular barcodes. Concerning the study's data processing: To identify disease-linked TCR variants, a new computational method was used, one built on a probabilistic model of VDJ rearrangement. TCRdb passed the public sequencing reads through fastp at Q25 and MiXCR, retaining productive beta sequences. CDR3 protein sequences are deduplicated, and each keeps its most common genes and DNA. TCRdb assigned the V and J calls; the authors' analysis was not used. Here the sample has 250,000 or so distinct CDR3 sequences; approximately 10% occur a single time. The ten largest account for around 3% of the sample.

The source of the sample is a study of CD8 T cells in ankylosing spondylitis (dated by TCRdb to about 2017). Study-level background: The study set out to find disease-linked TCR variants by profiling T cell receptor beta repertoires in ankylosing spondylitis patients and healthy donors. In total, the full study cohort was made up of some 110 healthy donors and 25 ankylosing spondylitis patients. Peripheral blood samples were taken, and synovial fluid was additionally collected from ankylosing spondylitis patients.

What the authors observed across the whole study: Blood from ankylosing spondylitis patients appeared to be characterized by a TCR beta motif composed of about eight highly homologous amino acid variants. The disease-linked clones had a CD8+ phenotype and were found at relatively low frequencies in peripheral blood. Some TCR beta motif variants had previously been reported in synovial fluid and blood of reactive arthritis patients, which suggested common disease-initiation mechanisms. Significant enrichment of the disease-linked clones was reported in matched synovial fluid samples from ankylosing spondylitis patients.

The origin of this receptor is a male donor with ankylosing spondylitis or in good health (not recorded which). The chain couples TRBV20-1 to TRBJ2-1; 8 central bases correspond to TRBD1. What was sequenced was blood, either unsorted or a sorted T cell fraction (not recorded which). The CDR3 corresponds to CSAPGQGNEQFF. The DNA sequence follows: TGCAGTGCTCCCGGACAGGGCAATGAGCAGTTCTTC.